The present TCR beta chain was sequenced within a study of T-cell memory formation after mild COVID-19. Overall study context: Largely, TCR clusters stayed within a single donor.

TCRdb independently ran MiXCR on the 5' RACE reads; one entry per CDR3 protein. The profile shows 450,000 to 650,000 distinct CDR3 sequences, just over 20% of them singletons. This clonotype was seen only a few times. Its antigen is undetermined. Study findings and constraints: Balance between CD4 and CD8 was seen in clones contracting day 15 to 85, and a CD4+ lean was seen in later expanders.

CDR1 and CDR2 (germline): MNHEY, SVGEGT. CDR3 length equals 11 residues. V lost 3 bases and J 6 bases, leaving 6 bases between the germline ends. The sample comprised PBMCs or a T cell subset sorted from them (not recorded which). J is TRBJ2-7 and V is TRBV6-2 or TRBV6-3, with D hard to call. The clonotype originates from an adult woman who had mild COVID-19 (a few samples of this study predate the infection). Cell type and time point are not known. CDR3 amino acids: CASSYGIEQYF. DNA for the CDR3: TGTGCCAGCAGTTATGGCATCGAGCAGTACTTC.